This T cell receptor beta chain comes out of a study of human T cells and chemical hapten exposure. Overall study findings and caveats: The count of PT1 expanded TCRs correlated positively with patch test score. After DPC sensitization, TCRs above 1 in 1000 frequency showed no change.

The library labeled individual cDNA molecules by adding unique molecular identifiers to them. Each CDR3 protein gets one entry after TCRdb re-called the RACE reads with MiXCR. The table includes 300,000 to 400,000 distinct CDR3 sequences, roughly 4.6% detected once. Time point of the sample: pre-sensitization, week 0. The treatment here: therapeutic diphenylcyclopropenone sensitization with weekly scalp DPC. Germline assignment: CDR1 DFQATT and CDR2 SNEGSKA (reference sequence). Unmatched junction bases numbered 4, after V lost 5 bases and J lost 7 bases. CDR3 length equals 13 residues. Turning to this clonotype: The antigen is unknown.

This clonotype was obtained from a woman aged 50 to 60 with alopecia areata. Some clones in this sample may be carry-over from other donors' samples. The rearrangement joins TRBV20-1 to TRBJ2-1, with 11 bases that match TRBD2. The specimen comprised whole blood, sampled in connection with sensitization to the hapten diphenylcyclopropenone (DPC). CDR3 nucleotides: TGCAGTGCTGGGACTAGCGGCAGGAATGAGCAGTTCTTC. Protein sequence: CSAGTSGRNEQFF.